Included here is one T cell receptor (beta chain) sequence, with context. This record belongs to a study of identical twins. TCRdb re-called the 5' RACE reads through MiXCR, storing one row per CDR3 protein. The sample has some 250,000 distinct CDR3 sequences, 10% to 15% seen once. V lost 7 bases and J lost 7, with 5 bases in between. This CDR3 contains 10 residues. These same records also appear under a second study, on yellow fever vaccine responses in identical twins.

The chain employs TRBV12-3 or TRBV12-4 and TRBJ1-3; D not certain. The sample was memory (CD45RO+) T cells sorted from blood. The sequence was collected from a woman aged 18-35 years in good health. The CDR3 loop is CASTGNTIYF. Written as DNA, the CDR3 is TGTGCCAGCACCGGTAACACCATATATTTT.